These 10 T cell receptor beta chains originate from one sample sequenced in a study of T-cell memory formation after mild COVID-19. TCRdb called the 5' RACE reads again in MiXCR, with one record for every CDR3 protein. The data show about 210,000 distinct CDR3 sequences, about 10% seen once. The specimen sequenced was PBMCs or a T cell subset sorted from them (not recorded which). The source is a man younger than 30 who had mild COVID-19 (a few samples of this study predate the infection). Cell type and time point are not known.

V and J are TRBV10-3 and TRBJ1-1; D remains unclear. CDR3 length: 13 residues. V lost 4 bases and J 1 base, leaving 7 bases between the germline ends. Germline V lookup: CDR1 ENHRY, CDR2 SYGVKD. The CDR3 sequence: CAISGAENTEAFF. The DNA of the CDR3 is TGTGCCATCAGTGGGGCTGAGAACACTGAAGCTTTCTTT.

J is TRBJ2-5 and V is TRBV5-1, with 11 bases identical to TRBD1. Germline CDR1 reads SGHRS; CDR2 reads YFSETQ. The CDR3 extends over 18 amino acids. V was pared by 0 bases and J by 7 bases, with 14 bases of the junction left unmatched. The CDR3 DNA sequence: TGCGCCAGCAGCTTGGGAAGAGGACAGGGGGCGATCGCGGCGACCCAGTACTTC. It yields the protein CASSLGRGQGAIAATQYF.

This clonotype was found a few times. V and J are TRBV20-1 and TRBJ2-5; TRBD1 or TRBD2 may be the D gene (5 bases each). CDR1 is DFQATT, CDR2 SNEGSKA, per germline (reference sequence). The CDR3 covers 14 residues. Trimming took off 3 bases at V and 5 bases at J, with 16 bases between the two ends. The CDR3 bases are TGCAGTGCTAGTGGGTGGGGGAGCGCGGAGACCCAGTACTTC. Protein sequence: CSASGWGSAETQYF.

The chain employs TRBV20-1 and TRBJ2-1; D possibly corresponds to TRBD1 (6 bases). Germline lookup yields CDR1 DFQATT and CDR2 SNEGSKA (reference sequence). The germline V and J ends were trimmed by 4 bases and 9 bases, with 10 bases remaining between them. This CDR3 has 11 residues. The CDR3 coding sequence is TGCAGTGCTAAAACAGGGACTGAGCAGTTCTTC. It yields the protein CSAKTGTEQFF.

The table lists this clonotype with a few counts. Written as DNA, the CDR3 is TGTGCCAGCAGCTTCCAGACAGGGCAAGAGACCCAGTACTTC. It specifies CASSFQTGQETQYF. This chain connects TRBV5-4 to TRBJ2-5; 7 nucleotides agree with TRBD1. V lost 2 bases to trimming and J lost 2 bases; unmatched junction nucleotides: 3. Germline assignment: CDR1 SGHNT and CDR2 YYREEE (reference sequence). This CDR3 is 14 amino acids long.

This clonotype was counted at least ten times. This chain joins TRBV18 and TRBJ2-3, with D tentatively TRBD1 or TRBD2 (5 bases each). This CDR3 region has 16 residues. V was cut by 2 bases and J by 2 bases, with 14 bases left in between. Germline lookup yields CDR1 KGHSH and CDR2 LQKENI. The CDR3 DNA sequence: TGTGCCAGCTCACCAGTGGGACCCCCCATCACAGATACGCAGTATTTT. Protein product: CASSPVGPPITDTQYF.

This clonotype came up once. The CDR3 sequence is CASSPQTGGGYGYTF. CDR3 DNA: TGTGCCAGCAGTCCCCAGACAGGGGGCGGCTATGGCTACACCTTC. J is TRBJ1-2 and V is TRBV12-3 or TRBV12-4; 10 bases agree with TRBD1. CDR3 length equals 15 residues. Unmatched junction bases numbered 7, after V lost 5 bases and J lost 4 bases.

In this sample, this clonotype turned up a few times. The chain links TRBV20-1 to TRBJ2-5, with TRBD2 identical over 9 bases. The V and J ends lost 1 base and 3 bases, in that order; junction bases with no gene match: 3. From germline, CDR1 is DFQATT and CDR2 SNEGSKA (reference sequence). The CDR3 is 14 amino acids. Written as DNA, the CDR3 is TGCAGTGCTAGAGCGACTAGCGGCAAAGAGACCCAGTACTTC. It codes for CSARATSGKETQYF.

This clonotype has more than one count but fewer than ten. The V gene is TRBV29-1, the J gene TRBJ1-1; a possible D gene is TRBD1 (6 bases). CDR3 length equals 13 residues. The ends were cut back, 5 bases at V and 1 base at J, with 11 bases in the middle. Germline CDR1 SQVTM, CDR2 ANQGSEA. The CDR3 DNA is TGCAGCGTTAGGGGACAAGCGAACACTGAAGCTTTCTTT. This encodes CSVRGQANTEAFF. The full variable domain, with the rest looked up from reference TRBV29-1 and TRBJ1-1, is SAVISQKPSRDICQRGTSLTIQCQVDSQVTMMFWYRQQPGQSLTLIATANQGSEATYESGFVIDKFPISRPNLTFSTLTVSNMSPEDSSIYLCSVRGQANTEAFFGQGTRLTVV.

The CDR3 spells CASSLVGGGTNEKLFF. Written as DNA, the CDR3 is TGCGCCAGCAGCTTGGTTGGTGGGGGAACTAATGAAAAACTGTTTTTT. The chain carries TRBV5-1 and TRBJ1-4; TRBD1 might be the D (5 bases). Trimming shortened V by 0 bases and J by 1 base, and 10 bases separated the two germline ends. The CDR3 is 16 residues long. CDR1 and CDR2 (germline): SGHRS, YFSETQ.